This TCR beta chain was recovered during a study of CD8+ T cells in alopecia areata. As for the study in general: A 6-month period off drug followed tofacitinib, which lasted 6 to 18 months. General study findings and limits: Sequencing of scalp samples also captures resident alphabeta T cells of normal skin. Affected scalp, especially in alopecia totalis/universalis, had a higher clonality than normal scalp did.

CDR1 is SGHTA and CDR2 is FQGNSA in the germline V gene. Trimming removed 5 bases from V and 2 bases from J, with 5 bases in between. CDR3 size: 12 residues. This clone occurred a few times. Antigen unknown. Reverse transcribed after extraction, RNA yielded cDNA as the sequencing template. Clones were sequenced by immunoSEQ multiplex PCR, and TCRdb holds only the in-frame ones, with some missing. The data contain roughly 120,000 clones, 35% to 40% of them singletons. Peripheral blood and lesional scalp punch biopsies came from alopecia areata patients. The TCR originated in a human donor with alopecia areata. Sequences were obtained from CD4+ T cells sorted from blood. This chain joins TRBV7-2 and TRBJ2-3; D gene unclear. Here the CDR3 reads CASSPNTDTQYF. Written as DNA, the CDR3 is TGTGCCAGCAGCCCCAACACAGATACGCAGTATTTT.